This TCR beta chain was recorded in a study of vaccination and CD4 T cells after COVID-19. The Oncomine TCR Beta short-read assay generated sequence data from the DNA of cultured CD4+ T cells. TCRdb re-analysed the PCR reads in MiXCR, keeping a single row per CDR3 protein. The sample contains about 15,000 distinct CDR3 sequences, less than 30% of which appear only once. Note on this clonotype: Its antigen is currently unknown.

The sample's treatment: roughly 10-day PBMC culture with coronavirus spike peptide pools or control peptides (ViraFEST assay). This sequence originates from a human donor with COVID-19. The sample taken for sequencing was cultured CD4+ T cells from blood.

CDR3 amino acids: CASSLGVVYEEGYTF. Here the CDR3 DNA reads TGCGCCAGCAGCTTGGGGGTCGTGTACGAAGAGGGCTACACCTTC. This chain links TRBV5-1 with TRBJ1-2; D uncertain. Germline V CDR1 and CDR2: SGHRS, YFSETQ. CDR3 size: 15 residues. V was trimmed by 0 bases and J by 8 bases, leaving 17 bases between them.